Only a few counts were recorded for the clone carrying this T cell receptor (beta chain). A single record per CDR3 protein comes from TCRdb applying MiXCR to the 5' RACE reads. The sample has more than 300,000 distinct CDR3 sequences, approximately 10% seen once. This CDR3 region has 13 residues. V was shortened by 6 bases and J by 9 bases, with 21 bases between the two germline ends. Germline lookup yields CDR1 DFQATT and CDR2 SNEGSKA (reference sequence). The entry originates in a study of CD8 T cells in ankylosing spondylitis. The receptor comes from a female donor with ankylosing spondylitis or in good health (not recorded which). The specimen sequenced was blood, either unsorted or a sorted T cell fraction (not recorded which). This chain links TRBV20-1 with TRBJ2-7; D not certain. Here the CDR3 DNA reads TGCAGTGCCCCCTCGGGTGGACCGGGCGGGCAGTACTTC. Amino acids: CSAPSGGPGGQYF.